A selection of T cell receptor beta chains follows, all from one sample in a study of cytomegalovirus exposure and HLA in healthy donors. Libraries were prepared by immunoSEQ multiplex PCR; TCRdb keeps only in-frame clonotypes and omits some of them. The data hold over 150,000 clones, with roughly 89% observed a single time. The sequenced sample consisted of PBMCs. Receptors originate from a woman aged 18-29 years in good health and CMV-seropositive. Each CDR3 is given with its conserved first and last residue. Each record gives: D gene, V gene, clone size, J gene, CDR3 protein, CDR3 DNA. A D gene is named only where the DNA matches it firmly. Size is stated for part of the rows, as once, few or many counts, or as a class when the clone is expanded.

D: .
V: TRBV29-1
size: .
J: TRBJ1-2
CDR3: CKVLGGEYGYTF
DNA: TGCAAAGTTCTCGGGGGTGAATATGGCTACACCTTC

D: .
V: TRBV19
size: .
J: TRBJ1-2
CDR3: CASYRDYGYTF
DNA: TGTGCCAGTTACAGGGACTATGGCTACACCTTC

D: .
V: TRBV6-4
size: .
J: TRBJ2-2
CDR3: CASSLTRDTGELFF
DNA: TGTGCCAGCAGCCTTACTAGAGATACCGGGGAGCTGTTTTTT

D: .
V: TRBV19
size: few
J: TRBJ2-7
CDR3: CASSIPGDYEQYF
DNA: TGTGCCAGTAGTATCCCAGGGGACTACGAGCAGTACTTC

D: .
V: TRBV15
size: .
J: TRBJ2-5
CDR3: CATRGGGGSGETQYF
DNA: TGTGCCACCAGAGGAGGGGGCGGTTCCGGAGAGACCCAGTACTTC

D: .
V: TRBV6-6
size: .
J: TRBJ2-7
CDR3: CASSRTLSNYEQYF
DNA: TGTGCCAGCAGCCGTACCCTTAGTAACTACGAGCAGTACTTC

D: TRBD1
V: TRBV5-1
size: .
J: TRBJ2-3
CDR3: CASSGGQGDTQYF
DNA: TGCGCCAGCAGCGGGGGACAGGGGGATACGCAGTATTTT

D: TRBD1
V: TRBV30
size: .
J: TRBJ1-6
CDR3: CAWSVGTDNSPLHF
DNA: TGTGCCTGGAGTGTGGGGACAGATAATTCACCCCTCCACTTT

D: TRBD2
V: TRBV13
size: once
J: TRBJ2-1
CDR3: CASSPGLAVNNEQFF
DNA: TGTGCCAGCAGCCCAGGACTAGCCGTCAACAATGAGCAGTTCTTC

D: TRBD2
V: TRBV12-5
size: .
J: TRBJ2-2
CDR3: CASGLGGSQEGNTGELFF
DNA: TGTGCTAGTGGTTTGGGCGGGAGCCAGGAGGGGAACACCGGGGAGCTGTTTTTT

D: TRBD2
V: TRBV4-2
size: .
J: TRBJ2-5
CDR3: CASSPSGLAGTETQYF
DNA: TGTGCCAGCAGCCCCTCCGGACTAGCGGGAACAGAGACCCAGTACTTC

D: TRBD2
V: TRBV11-1
size: once
J: TRBJ2-1
CDR3: CASSLRTSFYNEQFF
DNA: TGTGCCAGCAGCCTTCGGACTAGCTTCTACAATGAGCAGTTCTTC